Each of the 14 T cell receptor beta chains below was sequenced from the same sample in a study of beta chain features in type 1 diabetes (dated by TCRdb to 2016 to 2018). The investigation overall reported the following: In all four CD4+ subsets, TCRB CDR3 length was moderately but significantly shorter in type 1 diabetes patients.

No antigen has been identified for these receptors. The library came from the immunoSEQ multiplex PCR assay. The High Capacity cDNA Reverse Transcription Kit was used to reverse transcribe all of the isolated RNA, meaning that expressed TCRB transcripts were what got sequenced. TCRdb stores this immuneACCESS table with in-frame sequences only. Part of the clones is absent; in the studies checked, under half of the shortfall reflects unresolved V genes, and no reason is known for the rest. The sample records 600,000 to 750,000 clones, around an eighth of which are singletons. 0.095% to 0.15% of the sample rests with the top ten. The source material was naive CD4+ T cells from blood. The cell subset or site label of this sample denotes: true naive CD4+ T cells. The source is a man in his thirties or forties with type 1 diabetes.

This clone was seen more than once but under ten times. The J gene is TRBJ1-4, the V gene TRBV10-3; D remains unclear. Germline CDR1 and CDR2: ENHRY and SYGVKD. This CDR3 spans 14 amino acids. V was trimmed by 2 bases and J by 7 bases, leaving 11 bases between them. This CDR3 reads CAISEPQSGEKLFF. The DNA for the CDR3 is TGTGCCATCAGTGAGCCCCAGAGCGGTGAAAAACTGTTTTTT.

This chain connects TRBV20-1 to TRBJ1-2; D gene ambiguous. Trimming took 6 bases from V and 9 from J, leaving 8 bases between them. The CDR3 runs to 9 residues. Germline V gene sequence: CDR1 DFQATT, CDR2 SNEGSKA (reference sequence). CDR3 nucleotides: TGCAGTGCCAGCCCCAGCTACACCTTC. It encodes CSASPSYTF.

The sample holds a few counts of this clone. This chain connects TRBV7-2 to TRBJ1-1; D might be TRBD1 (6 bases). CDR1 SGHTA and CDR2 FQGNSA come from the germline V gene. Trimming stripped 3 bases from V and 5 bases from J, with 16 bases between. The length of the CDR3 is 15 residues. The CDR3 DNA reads TGTGCCAGCAGCTTGGGTCACAGGGTACATACTGAAGCTTTCTTT. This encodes CASSLGHRVHTEAFF.

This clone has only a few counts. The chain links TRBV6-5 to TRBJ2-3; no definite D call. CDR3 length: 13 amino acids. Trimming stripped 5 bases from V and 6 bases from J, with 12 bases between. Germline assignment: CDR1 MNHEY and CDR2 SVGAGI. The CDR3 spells CASSLILQDTQYF. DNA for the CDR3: TGTGCCAGCAGTCTGATCCTACAGGATACGCAGTATTTT.

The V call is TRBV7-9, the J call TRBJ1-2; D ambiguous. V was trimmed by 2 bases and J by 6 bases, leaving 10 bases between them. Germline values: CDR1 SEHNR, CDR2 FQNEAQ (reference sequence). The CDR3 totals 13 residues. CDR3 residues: CASSLSEVNGYTF. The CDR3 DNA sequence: TGTGCCAGCAGCTTATCAGAGGTCAATGGCTACACCTTC.

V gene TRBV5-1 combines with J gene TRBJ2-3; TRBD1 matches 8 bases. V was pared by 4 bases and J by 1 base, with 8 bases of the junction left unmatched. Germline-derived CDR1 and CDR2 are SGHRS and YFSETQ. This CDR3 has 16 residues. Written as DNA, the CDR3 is TGCGCCAGCAGCCATAGACAGGGACAGGGCACAGATACGCAGTATTTT. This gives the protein CASSHRQGQGTDTQYF.

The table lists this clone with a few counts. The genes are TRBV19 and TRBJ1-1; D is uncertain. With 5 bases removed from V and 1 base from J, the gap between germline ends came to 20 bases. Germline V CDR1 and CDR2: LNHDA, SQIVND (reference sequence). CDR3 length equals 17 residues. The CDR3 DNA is TGTGCCAGTAGTCCCTCGTCTTGGAACAGTCCGAACACTGAAGCTTTCTTT. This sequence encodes CASSPSSWNSPNTEAFF.

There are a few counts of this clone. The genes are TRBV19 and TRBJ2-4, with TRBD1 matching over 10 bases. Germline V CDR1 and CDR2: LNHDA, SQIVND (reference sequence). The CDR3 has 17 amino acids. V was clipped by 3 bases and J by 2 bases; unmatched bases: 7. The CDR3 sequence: CASSIQGTGVPKNIQYF. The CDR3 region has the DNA TGTGCCAGTAGTATTCAAGGGACAGGGGTTCCCAAAAACATTCAGTACTTC.

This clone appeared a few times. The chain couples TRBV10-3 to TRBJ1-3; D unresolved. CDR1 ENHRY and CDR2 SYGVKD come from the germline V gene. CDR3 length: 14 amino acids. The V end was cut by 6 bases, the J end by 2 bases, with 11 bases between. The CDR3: CAISDRGTGNTIYF. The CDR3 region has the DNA TGTGCCATCAGCGACCGAGGGACTGGAAACACCATATATTTT.

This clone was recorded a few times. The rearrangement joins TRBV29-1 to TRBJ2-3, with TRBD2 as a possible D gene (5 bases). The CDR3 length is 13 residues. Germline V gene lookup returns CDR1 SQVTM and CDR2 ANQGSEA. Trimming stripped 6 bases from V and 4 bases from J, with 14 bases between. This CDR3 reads CSVARVSSDTQYF. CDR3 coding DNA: TGCAGCGTCGCGCGGGTCAGTTCAGATACGCAGTATTTT.

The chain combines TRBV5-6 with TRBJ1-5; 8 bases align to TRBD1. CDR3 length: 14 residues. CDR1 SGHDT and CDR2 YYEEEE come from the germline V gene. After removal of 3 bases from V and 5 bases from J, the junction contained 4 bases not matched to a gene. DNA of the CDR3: TGTGCCAGCAGCTCAACAGGGGGGCATCAGCCCCAGCATTTT. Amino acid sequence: CASSSTGGHQPQHF.

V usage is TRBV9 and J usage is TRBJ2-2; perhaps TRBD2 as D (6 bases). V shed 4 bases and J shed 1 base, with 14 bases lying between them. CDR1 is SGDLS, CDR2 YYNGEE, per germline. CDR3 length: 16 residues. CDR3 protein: CASSLLPGVNTGELFF. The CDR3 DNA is TGTGCCAGCAGCCTCCTACCGGGGGTGAACACCGGGGAGCTGTTTTTT. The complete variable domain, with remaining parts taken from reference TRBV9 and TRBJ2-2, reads DSGVTQTPKHLITATGQRVTLRCSPRSGDLSVYWYQQSLDQGLQFLIQYYNGEERAKGNILERFSAQQFPDLHSELNLSSLELGDSALYFCASSLLPGVNTGELFFGEGSRLTVL.

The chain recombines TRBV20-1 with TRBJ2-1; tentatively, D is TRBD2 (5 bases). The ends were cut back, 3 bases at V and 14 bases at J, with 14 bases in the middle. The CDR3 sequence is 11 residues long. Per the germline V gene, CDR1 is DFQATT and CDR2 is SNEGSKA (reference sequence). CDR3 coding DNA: TGCAGTGCTAGTTACGGACTTACGGAGTTCTTC. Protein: CSASYGLTEFF.

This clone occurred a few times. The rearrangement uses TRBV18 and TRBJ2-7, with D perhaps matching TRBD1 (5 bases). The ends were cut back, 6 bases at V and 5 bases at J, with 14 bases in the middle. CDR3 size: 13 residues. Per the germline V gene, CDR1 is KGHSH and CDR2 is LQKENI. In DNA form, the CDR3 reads TGTGCCAGCTCCGCACCCGCCAGGGACGAGCAGTACTTC. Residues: CASSAPARDEQYF.